A selection of T cell receptor beta chains follows, all from one sample in a study of radiation and T cells in renal cell carcinoma. Libraries were prepared by immunoSEQ multiplex PCR; TCRdb keeps only in-frame clonotypes and omits some of them. The sample contains about 47,000 clones, 80% of which appear only once. The sequencing here drew on blood, taken from a patient whose treatment included radiotherapy and nephrectomy. Source of these receptors: a woman between 70 and 85 years old with renal cell carcinoma. Each CDR3 is given with its conserved first and last residue. A D gene is named only where the DNA matches it firmly. Where a row states a size, it is once, few, many or the class of an expanded clone; other rows omit it.

>TRBV5-5|NA|NA|TRBJ1-5
TGTGCCAGCAGCTTGGCAGAGGATCAGCCCCAGCATTTT
CASSLAEDQPQHF
>TRBV29-1|NA|TRBD2|TRBJ2-5
TGCAGCGTTGATGCCGGGACTAGCGGGGGGGAGACCCAGTACTTC
CSVDAGTSGGETQYF
>TRBV28|NA|NA|TRBJ2-3
TGTGCCAGCAGTCCCGGAGGGTACACAGATACGCAGTATTTT
CASSPGGYTDTQYF
>TRBV7-8|NA|NA|TRBJ2-3
TGTGCCAGCAGCTTAGTGAGAGTGCGTGGAACAGATACGCAGTATTTT
CASSLVRVRGTDTQYF
>TRBV5-4|NA|TRBD1|TRBJ2-5
TGTGCCAGCACGGACAGGTCCCAAGAGACCCAGTACTTC
CASTDRSQETQYF
>TRBV6-1|NA|NA|TRBJ1-5
TGTGCCAGCACGCGACAAGGTAATCAGCCCCAGCATTTT
CASTRQGNQPQHF
>TRBV7-2|few|TRBD2|TRBJ2-1
TGTGCCAGCAGCTCGGGACTAGCTGTCACAACTGAGCAGTTCTTC
CASSSGLAVTTEQFF
>TRBV6-1|NA|NA|TRBJ1-3
TGTGCCAGCAGTGAAGGGACTTCGACAAACACCATATATTTT
CASSEGTSTNTIYF
>TRBV18|NA|NA|TRBJ2-5
TGTGCCAGCTCACCACAGGACAGGGAGGGCGAGACCCAGTACTTC
CASSPQDREGETQYF
>TRBV5-1|NA|NA|TRBJ2-7
TGCGCCAGCAGCTTGTCGGGCCGCGGGGTCGAGCAGTACTTC
CASSLSGRGVEQYF
>TRBV5-1|NA|TRBD2|TRBJ2-3
TGCGCCAGCAGCCCGAAGACTAGCGGGGGCACAGATACGCAGTATTTT
CASSPKTSGGTDTQYF
>TRBV5-4|NA|TRBD2|TRBJ2-4
TGTGCCAGCAGCTTGGATGTAGCGGGCGGGGCCAAAAACATTCAGTACTTC
CASSLDVAGGAKNIQYF
>TRBV7-2|NA|NA|TRBJ1-5
TGTGCCAGCAGCTTCAATTCGGGCAATCAGCCCCAGCATTTT
CASSFNSGNQPQHF
>TRBV7-9|NA|NA|TRBJ1-3
TGTGCCAGCAGCTCGCCCAGTTCCTTCTCTGGAAACACCATATATTTT
CASSSPSSFSGNTIYF
>TRBV13|NA|NA|TRBJ1-1
TGTGCCAGCAGCCCGGGGACAAGTGACACTGAAGCTTTCTTT
CASSPGTSDTEAFF
>TRBV19|once|NA|TRBJ1-4
TGTGCCAGTAGTATCCGGCAGTCTAAGGGTGAAAAACTGTTTTTT
CASSIRQSKGEKLFF
>TRBV6-5|once|NA|TRBJ1-2
TGTGCCAGCAGCCCACGGGGGGACCATGGCTACACCTTC
CASSPRGDHGYTF
>TRBV7-2|NA|NA|TRBJ1-2
TGTGCCAGCAGCTATTCGGACAGCCCTAACTATGGCTACACCTTC
CASSYSDSPNYGYTF
>TRBV23-1|NA|TRBD1|TRBJ1-6
TGCGCCAGCAGTCAATCGGATCAGACAGGGGGCAACTATAATTCACCCCTCCACTTT
CASSQSDQTGGNYNSPLHF
>TRBV10-3|NA|NA|TRBJ2-3
TGTGCCATTTCAGGGCCCTCTAGCACAGATACGCAGTATTTT
CAISGPSSTDTQYF
>TRBV18|NA|NA|TRBJ2-3
TGTGCCAGCTCAAATTATGGAGATACGCAGTATTTT
CASSNYGDTQYF
>TRBV30|NA|NA|TRBJ2-5
TGTGCCTGGAGTCTCGGGGATGGGCAAGAGACCCAGTACTTC
CAWSLGDGQETQYF
>TRBV5-5|NA|NA|TRBJ2-1
TGTGCCAGCAGCCCCGGGCTGTCCTACAATGAGCAGTTCTTC
CASSPGLSYNEQFF
>TRBV28|NA|TRBD1|TRBJ2-2
TGTGCCAGCAGGGGACAGATGAACACCGGGGAGCTGTTTTTT
CASRGQMNTGELFF
>TRBV28|NA|TRBD2|TRBJ2-7
TGTGCCAGCAGTTTAGGAGGCGGGCTAGCGGGAGGCGAGCAGTACTTC
CASSLGGGLAGGEQYF
>TRBV19|NA|TRBD1|TRBJ2-5
TGTGCCAGTAGTATCGGGACAGGGGGCTATGGGGAGACCCAGTACTTC
CASSIGTGGYGETQYF
>TRBV18|NA|TRBD1|TRBJ2-7
TGTGCCAGCTCACGGACGGGACAGGCTGGCTACGAGCAGTACTTC
CASSRTGQAGYEQYF
>TRBV7-9|NA|NA|TRBJ1-5
TGTGCCAGCAGCTTCGGAGAGCAGCCCCAGCATTTT
CASSFGEQPQHF
>TRBV7-9|NA|TRBD1|TRBJ2-2
TGTGCCAGCAGCTCCCGGGACAGGCACCCCGGGGAGCTGTTTTTT
CASSSRDRHPGELFF
>TRBV7-9|once|NA|TRBJ1-3
TGTGCCAGCAGCTGGGGGACGGACGGAAACACCATATATTTT
CASSWGTDGNTIYF
>TRBV18|NA|NA|TRBJ2-3
TGTGCCAGCTCACCTACCGGAGCGGTTAGCACAGATACGCAGTATTTT
CASSPTGAVSTDTQYF
>TRBV7-9|NA|NA|TRBJ2-1
TGTGCCAGCCAAAAGGGATCGTTTAACAATGAGCAGTTCTTC
CASQKGSFNNEQFF
>TRBV4-1|NA|TRBD2|TRBJ2-1
TGCGCCAGCAGCCAAGCTGCCCTAGCGGGTAATGAGCAGTTCTTC
CASSQAALAGNEQFF
>TRBV18|few|TRBD1|TRBJ1-1
TGTGCCAGCTCACAGGCGACAGGGGCCCCGGGTGAAGCTTTCTTT
CASSQATGAPGEAFF
>TRBV4-1|once|NA|TRBJ2-7
TGCGCCAGCAGCCAAAAAGCCCTCGGGACGACGGCGGGGGAGCAGTACTTC
CASSQKALGTTAGEQYF
>TRBV5-6|NA|TRBD1|TRBJ1-1
TGTGCCAGCAGCCGGGGGACAGGGGACACTGAAGCTTTCTTT
CASSRGTGDTEAFF
>TRBV19|NA|NA|TRBJ1-2
TGTGCCAGTAGTATAGGGGACTTCTATGGCTACACCTTC
CASSIGDFYGYTF
>TRBV2|NA|NA|TRBJ2-1
TGTGCCAGCAGCCAGGCGGGGAATGAGCAGTTCTTC
CASSQAGNEQFF
>TRBV11-3|once|NA|TRBJ2-1
TGTGCCAGCAGCCATAGGAGGGGTGATTGGAATGAGCAGTTCTTC
CASSHRRGDWNEQFF
>TRBV15|NA|NA|TRBJ1-5
TGTGCCACCGCGAAGGGTTCCCTCCAAAGCCAGCCCCAGCATTTT
CATAKGSLQSQPQHF
>TRBV4-2|NA|TRBD2|TRBJ2-5
TGTGCCAGCAGCCCTGGGAAGGCCCGACTAGCGGGGGGTGAGACCCAGTACTTC
CASSPGKARLAGGETQYF
>TRBV7-6|NA|TRBD1|TRBJ2-2
TGTGCCAGCAGCCGGACAGGGGGCAGCACCGGGGAGCTGTTTTTT
CASSRTGGSTGELFF
>TRBV5-4|NA|TRBD1|TRBJ1-1
TGTGCCAGCAAGCCCCGAGGGACAGACCTCTTTGAAGCTTTCTTT
CASKPRGTDLFEAFF
>TRBV27|NA|NA|TRBJ2-2
TGTGCCAGCAGTAGCGGTGGGGCTAACACCGGGGAGCTGTTTTTT
CASSSGGANTGELFF
>TRBV9|NA|TRBD2|TRBJ2-5
TGTGCCAGCAGCCTGGGGCGACTAGCGCGCGAGACCCAGTACTTC
CASSLGRLARETQYF
>TRBV5-1|NA|TRBD2|TRBJ2-2
TGCGCCAGCAGCTTTGGAAGTCTAGCGGGGAACACCGGGGAGCTGTTTTTT
CASSFGSLAGNTGELFF
>TRBV18|NA|NA|TRBJ2-3
TGTGCCAGCTCACCCGTAGGGCCTCGCACAGATACGCAGTATTTT
CASSPVGPRTDTQYF
>TRBV9|NA|NA|TRBJ2-1
TGTGCCAGCAGCCTCCACCGGCGGCCATCCTACAATGAGCAGTTCTTC
CASSLHRRPSYNEQFF
>TRBV29-1|NA|NA|TRBJ2-3
TGCAGCGCACAAGACAGCACAGATACGCAGTATTTT
CSAQDSTDTQYF
>TRBV5-4|NA|NA|TRBJ2-5
TGTGCCAGCAGCTTGGGGCTACCGACTCAAGAGACCCAGTACTTC
CASSLGLPTQETQYF
>TRBV11-2|NA|NA|TRBJ2-1
TGTGCCAGCAGCTTGGCCGGGAACAATGAGCAGTTCTTC
CASSLAGNNEQFF
>TRBV27|NA|NA|TRBJ2-7
TGTGCCAGCAGTCCCGCAGGGAACTACGAGCAGTACTTC
CASSPAGNYEQYF